The rows below give T cell receptor beta chains drawn from one sample of a study of CD4 T cells in relation to SARS-CoV-2 and coronaviruses. Assay: immunoSEQ multiplex PCR; the TCRdb copy retains only in-frame clones and omits some. Here the sample spans tens of thousands of clones, around four fifths being singletons. No cognate antigen is known for these TCRs. The sequenced sample consisted of CD4+ T cells from PBMCs, cultured in vitro. The receptors were gathered from a human donor in good health. Each CDR3 is given with its conserved first and last residue. The D gene is left open where the match is weak. Expanded clones are given a class, and other clones once, few, many or no size at all.

J: TRBJ1-4
size: -
length: 13
V: TRBV14
D: -
DNA: TGTGCCAGCAGCCCCCTAGACCGGGGAAAACTGTTTTTT
CDR3: CASSPLDRGKLFF

J: TRBJ2-3
size: -
length: 14
V: TRBV30
D: -
DNA: TGTGCCTGGGCAGGGCCTAGCGCCACAGATACGCAGTATTTT
CDR3: CAWAGPSATDTQYF

J: TRBJ2-7
size: -
length: 14
V: TRBV27
D: -
DNA: TGTGCCAGCAGTTTAAGGGGCAACTCCTACGAGCAGTACTTC
CDR3: CASSLRGNSYEQYF

J: TRBJ1-4
size: -
length: 15
V: TRBV10-3
D: -
DNA: TGTGCCATCAGCGCCGGAGCGGGGGCAGGGGAAAAACTGTTTTTT
CDR3: CAISAGAGAGEKLFF

J: TRBJ1-6
size: few
length: 16
V: TRBV28
D: TRBD1
DNA: TGTGCCAGCAGTTTACTAGGACAGGGAGTAGGTTCACCCCTCCACTTT
CDR3: CASSLLGQGVGSPLHF

J: TRBJ2-2
size: -
length: 14
V: TRBV10-1
D: -
DNA: TGCGCCAGCAGAAAGGACCCGAACACCGGGGAGCTGTTTTTT
CDR3: CASRKDPNTGELFF

J: TRBJ2-6
size: -
length: 13
V: TRBV24-1
D: -
DNA: TGTGCCACCAGTCCCCCTGGGGCCAACGTCCTGACTTTC
CDR3: CATSPPGANVLTF

J: TRBJ1-1
size: -
length: 14
V: TRBV5-1
D: -
DNA: TGCGCCAGCAGCTTTTCAGGGCAGAACACTGAAGCTTTCTTT
CDR3: CASSFSGQNTEAFF

J: TRBJ2-7
size: -
length: 17
V: TRBV9
D: TRBD1
DNA: TGTGCCAGCAGCTACGTCTCAGAGGGGGCGAACCGAAACGAGCAGTACTTC
CDR3: CASSYVSEGANRNEQYF

J: TRBJ1-5
size: few
length: 15
V: TRBV6-1
D: TRBD1
DNA: TGTGCCAGCAGTGAAATGACAGGGGGCAATCAGCCCCAGCATTTT
CDR3: CASSEMTGGNQPQHF

J: TRBJ2-1
size: -
length: 12
V: TRBV6-5
D: -
DNA: TGTGCCAGCAGCCTCGGAGGTTATGAGCAGTTCTTC
CDR3: CASSLGGYEQFF

J: TRBJ2-7
size: -
length: 13
V: TRBV19
D: -
DNA: TGTGCCAGTAGTATGGGACACGGGTACGAGCAGTACTTC
CDR3: CASSMGHGYEQYF

J: TRBJ1-5
size: -
length: 9
V: TRBV20-1
D: -
DNA: TGCAGTAGCAATCAGCCCCAGCATTTT
CDR3: CSSNQPQHF

J: TRBJ2-5
size: -
length: 13
V: TRBV2
D: -
DNA: TGTGCCAGCAGTGAACAGGGTCCCGAGACCCAGTACTTC
CDR3: CASSEQGPETQYF

J: TRBJ2-2
size: few
length: 16
V: TRBV27
D: TRBD1
DNA: TGTGCCAGCAGTTTACGTGACAGGGGTAGTTCGGGGGAGCTGTTTTTT
CDR3: CASSLRDRGSSGELFF

J: TRBJ1-6
size: -
length: 14
V: TRBV9
D: TRBD1
DNA: TGTGCCAGCCGGGCCGGACAGGGAGGTTCACCCCTCCACTTT
CDR3: CASRAGQGGSPLHF

J: TRBJ2-1
size: -
length: 17
V: TRBV10-3
D: TRBD2
DNA: TGTGCCACCCTGGGACTAGCGGGCCCCTCGGGGAACAATGAGCAGTTCTTC
CDR3: CATLGLAGPSGNNEQFF

J: TRBJ1-1
size: few
length: 11
V: TRBV30
D: -
DNA: TGTGCCTGGAGTGGGGTTTCTGAAGCTTTCTTT
CDR3: CAWSGVSEAFF

J: TRBJ1-2
size: -
length: 14
V: TRBV9
D: -
DNA: TGTGCCAGCAGCGTAGGGAACAGAAACTATGGCTACACCTTC
CDR3: CASSVGNRNYGYTF

J: TRBJ1-1
size: -
length: 13
V: TRBV6-5
D: -
DNA: TGTGCCAGCAGTCAGGACAGATTCACTGAAGCTTTCTTT
CDR3: CASSQDRFTEAFF